This T cell receptor (beta chain) was observed in a study of OX40 agonist ivuxolimab in advanced cancers. In this sample, this clone turned up once. Generated by immunoSEQ multiplex PCR, the TCRdb table keeps only in-frame clones and is missing some. Here the sample spans tens of thousands of clones, around 80% being singletons. Germline values: CDR1 SGHDT, CDR2 YYEEEE. The CDR3 consists of 16 residues. V lost 4 bases to trimming and J lost 2 bases, with 13 bases between them. The source of this sequence is an adult with an advanced solid tumor such as melanoma, head and neck, liver or kidney cancer. The specimen was CD4+ or CD8+ T cells sorted from blood, collected in a trial of the OX40 agonist ivuxolimab. The chain recombines TRBV5-6 with TRBJ2-6, with a possible D match to TRBD1 (6 bases). In nucleotides, the CDR3 is TGTGCCAGCAGCCCCCCCCAGGGGACTGGGGCCAACGTCCTGACTTTC. It codes for CASSPPQGTGANVLTF. Combining the CDR3 with reference TRBV5-6 and TRBJ2-6 gives the whole variable domain DAGVTQSPTHLIKTRGQQVTLRCSPKSGHDTVSWYQQALGQGPQFIFQYYEEEERQRGNFPDRFSGHQFPNYSSELNVNALLLGDSALYLCASSPPQGTGANVLTFGAGSRLTVL.